The clone carrying this TCR beta chain was recorded at least ten times. Its antigen is still unknown. The source of the sample is a study of Graves' ophthalmopathy and Graves' hyperthyroidism. Ophthalmopathy absent within 18 months of follow-up marked hyperthyroidism as stable. Patients were excluded if they had other autoimmune diseases or uncontrolled infections, and likewise if pregnancy or lactation applied. The starting material, more than 8.5 ml of fresh peripheral blood, provided the PBMCs. Trimming cost V 7 bases and J 7 bases; bases outside gene matches: 11. Germline CDR1 reads LNHDA; CDR2 reads SQIVND (reference sequence). This CDR3 region has 14 residues. The authors amplified TCR beta CDR3 regions, and they did so from RNA transcripts for repertoire sequencing. RT-PCR in the first round used HTBI primers; a second-round multiplex PCR followed. MiXCR, run by TCRdb on the multiplex PCR reads, gives a single entry per CDR3 protein. This sample has a few hundred thousand distinct CDR3 sequences; over 15% occur once, and the top ten carry roughly 7%.

Study observations and caveats: With almost 90% sensitivity and less than 83% specificity, a 13-signature model separated ophthalmopathy from stable hyperthyroidism.

The sample was peripheral blood. This receptor was identified in a woman under 30 with stable Graves' hyperthyroidism. The J gene is TRBJ1-1, the V gene TRBV19; 8 nucleotides line up with TRBD1. The CDR3 region is CASTPQGARDEAFF. The CDR3 nucleotides are TGTGCCAGTACCCCGCAGGGGGCTCGGGATGAAGCTTTCTTT.